This T cell receptor beta chain was documented in a study of early T cells in non-severe SARS-CoV-2 infection. The trim removed 5 bases at V and 6 bases at J, leaving 5 bases unmatched. Germline CDR1 and CDR2: MGHDK and SYGVNS. This CDR3 is built from 14 residues. Unique molecular identifiers were attached to individual cDNA molecules. TCRdb passed the 5' RACE reads through MiXCR, listing each CDR3 protein once. The sample lists about 79,000 distinct CDR3 sequences, roughly 12% seen once, with approximately 4.5% in the top ten. The sequence derives from an adult who was a healthcare worker with PCR-confirmed SARS-CoV-2 infection or an uninfected control (not recorded which). The chain joins TRBV25-1 to TRBJ2-1, with 9 positions matching TRBD1. The specimen sequenced was whole blood. Here the CDR3 DNA reads TGTGCCAGCAGTAAGACAGGGGGACTCAATGAGCAGTTCTTC. The encoded protein is CASSKTGGLNEQFF.